These 2 T cell receptor beta chains share one sample of origin, sequenced in a study of blood T cell repertoires in COVID-19. Profiled with immunoSEQ multiplex PCR; TCRdb holds only in-frame clones, not every one. The top ten clones hold over 0.9% of a sample with 300,000 to 500,000 clones, 88% of them seen once. Sequencing used PBMCs or T cells enriched from blood (not recorded which). These receptors all stem from a young woman with acute COVID-19.

This rearrangement joins TRBV19 to TRBJ2-6, with D hard to call. Germline CDR1 reads LNHDA; CDR2 reads SQIVND (reference sequence). This CDR3 is built from 14 residues. Trimming took 8 bases from V and 3 from J, leaving 11 bases between them. Here the CDR3 DNA reads TGTGCCAGTCGCAGGTTTATTGGGGCCAACGTCCTGACTTTC. Its translation: CASRRFIGANVLTF.

The V call is TRBV19, the J call TRBJ1-3; 7 bases are a match to TRBD1. Germline V gene data show CDR1 as LNHDA and CDR2 as SQIVND (reference sequence). CDR3 size: 15 residues. V shed 5 bases, J shed 10 bases, and the junction held 14 bases outside the gene matches. Here the CDR3 reads CASSVRQGLVRTIYF. CDR3 nucleotide sequence: TGTGCCAGTAGTGTCCGACAGGGCTTGGTTCGGACCATATATTTT.